Listed below are T cell receptor beta chains from one sample, sequenced in a study of blood T cell repertoires in COVID-19. Clones were sequenced by immunoSEQ multiplex PCR, and TCRdb holds only the in-frame ones, with some missing. There are 180,000 or so clones in the sample; roughly 88% occur only once, and over 10% lies in the top ten. The sequenced sample consisted of PBMCs or T cells enriched from blood (not recorded which). These TCRs come from an older woman who had recovered from COVID-19. Both conserved end residues are part of each CDR3. The order of the fields is J gene, D gene, clone size, V gene, CDR3 DNA, CDR3 protein. The D gene is left open where the match is weak. Not every row has a clone size; where given, it reads once, few, many or a size class.

TRBJ1-2 TRBD1 NA TRBV2 TGTGCCAGCAGCTCGGACGGGACAGGCTATGGCTACACCTTC CASSSDGTGYGYTF
TRBJ2-1 TRBD2 NA TRBV18 TGTGCCAGCTCGCCTAAAAGCGGGAGGGCCTCGGGCGAGCAGTTCTTC CASSPKSGRASGEQFF
TRBJ1-2 TRBD1 NA TRBV6-4 TGTGCCAGCAGTGACCCTGGGACAGTGATTCCTAACTATGGCTACACCTTC CASSDPGTVIPNYGYTF
TRBJ1-4 NA NA TRBV28 TGTGCCAGCAGTTTGTCGGAACGGAGAAATGAAAAACTGTTTTTT CASSLSERRNEKLFF
TRBJ1-1 NA NA TRBV15 TGTGCCACCAGCAGCCTAATGAACACTGAAGCTTTCTTT CATSSLMNTEAFF
TRBJ1-5 NA once TRBV6-5 TGTGCCAGTAACGCGGACCGGGGTCAGCCCCAGCATTTT CASNADRGQPQHF
TRBJ1-6 NA few TRBV30 TGTGCCTGGAGTGTCACAGGGCTTCCGCCCCTCCACTTT CAWSVTGLPPLHF
TRBJ2-5 TRBD2 NA TRBV4-2 TGTGCCAGCAGCCCCGGGGGGCAAGAGACCCAGTACTTC CASSPGGQETQYF
TRBJ2-5 NA NA TRBV27 TGTGCCAGCGGTCGACAGGGGAGGGCCCAAGAGACCCAGTACTTC CASGRQGRAQETQYF
TRBJ2-3 NA NA TRBV12-5 TGTGCTAGTGGCCGGACTAGGACAGCTAGCACAGATACGCAGTATTTT CASGRTRTASTDTQYF
TRBJ1-2 TRBD1 NA TRBV5-1 TGCGCCAGCAGCTTGGGGACAGGGGGCGCAAACGGCTACACCTTC CASSLGTGGANGYTF
TRBJ2-7 TRBD1 NA TRBV7-3 TGTGCCAGCAGCTTAACTGTAGGGGGCAACTACGAGCAGTACTTC CASSLTVGGNYEQYF
TRBJ2-1 TRBD2 NA TRBV5-1 TGCGCCAGCAGCTTAGTAGCGGGGGTCTCCAATGAGCAGTTCTTC CASSLVAGVSNEQFF
TRBJ1-1 TRBD1 NA TRBV5-8 TGTGCCAGCAGCTTGGGGACAGGAGGAACTGAAGCTTTCTTT CASSLGTGGTEAFF
TRBJ2-6 TRBD1 NA TRBV6-5 TGTGCCAGCAGTCTGCAGGGGGCTGGGGCCAACGTCCTGACTTTC CASSLQGAGANVLTF
TRBJ1-2 NA NA TRBV13 TGTGCCAGCAGCTTAGGGACAGAATATGGCTACACCTTC CASSLGTEYGYTF